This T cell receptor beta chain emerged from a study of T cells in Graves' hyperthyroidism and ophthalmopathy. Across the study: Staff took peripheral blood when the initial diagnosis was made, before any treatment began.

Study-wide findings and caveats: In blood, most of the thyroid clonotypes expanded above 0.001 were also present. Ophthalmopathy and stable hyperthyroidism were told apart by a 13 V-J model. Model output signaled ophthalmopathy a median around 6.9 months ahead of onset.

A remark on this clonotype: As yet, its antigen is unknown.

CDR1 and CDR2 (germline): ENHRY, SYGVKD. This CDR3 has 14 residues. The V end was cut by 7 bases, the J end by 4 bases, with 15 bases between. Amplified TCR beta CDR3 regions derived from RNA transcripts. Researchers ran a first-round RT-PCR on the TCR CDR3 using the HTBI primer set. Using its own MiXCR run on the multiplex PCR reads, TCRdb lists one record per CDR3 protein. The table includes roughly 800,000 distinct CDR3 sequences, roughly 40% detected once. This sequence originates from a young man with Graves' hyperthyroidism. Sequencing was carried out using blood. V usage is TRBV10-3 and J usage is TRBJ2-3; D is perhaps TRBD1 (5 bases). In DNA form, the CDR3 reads TGTGCCATCAAGGACATAGAGTTGGCAGATACGCAGTATTTT. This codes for CAIKDIELADTQYF.